A single sample is the source of the 9 T cell receptor beta chains below, sequenced in a study of T cell changes during pregnancy in multiple sclerosis. Produced via immunoSEQ multiplex PCR; TCRdb's table is partial and in-frame only. The sample lists under 45,000 clones; over 90% were seen once. The specimen comprised CD8+ T cells from peripheral blood mononuclear cells, sampled in the third trimester of pregnancy. The source of these receptors is a female donor with multiple sclerosis, enrolled in a pregnancy study.

V usage is TRBV15 and J usage is TRBJ2-7; tentatively, D is TRBD1 (7 bases). CDR1 and CDR2 (germline): LNHNV, YYDKDF (reference sequence). The CDR3 has 18 residues. The V end lost 4 bases, the J end lost 1 base, and 23 bases lay between the germline ends. The CDR3 coding sequence is TGTGCCACCAGCACCTACGGGGGATCCGACAGGGTATCCTACGAGCAGTACTTC. Translation: CATSTYGGSDRVSYEQYF.

The V and J genes are TRBV7-8 and TRBJ2-1; D possibly corresponds to TRBD2 (6 bases). From germline, CDR1 is SGHVS and CDR2 FQNEAQ. V lost 5 bases to trimming and J lost 9 bases, with 23 bases between them. This CDR3 has 16 residues. CDR3 amino acids: CASSPPRGREVSEQFF. The CDR3 DNA is TGTGCCAGCAGCCCTCCCCGGGGCAGGGAGGTTAGTGAGCAGTTCTTC.

The chain employs TRBV6-1 and TRBJ2-5; TRBD2 matches 9 bases. CDR1 MNHNS and CDR2 SASEGT come from the germline V gene. The CDR3 loop spans 14 amino acids. V lost 3 bases, J lost 9 bases, and 8 bases stayed unmatched. The CDR3 spells CASSDLAGSIAQYF. The CDR3 bases are TGTGCCAGCAGTGATCTAGCGGGATCTATAGCCCAGTACTTC.

This clone occurred once. The CDR3 region is CASSRDLDSYEQYF. CDR3 coding DNA: TGTGCCAGCAGCCGTGATCTGGACAGCTACGAGCAGTACTTC. The V gene is TRBV7-8, the J gene TRBJ2-7; the D gene is possibly TRBD1 (6 bases). Trimming took off 5 bases at V and 3 bases at J, with 14 bases between the two ends. In germline, CDR1 is SGHVS, CDR2 FQNEAQ. The CDR3 is made up of 14 amino acids.

The chain carries TRBV5-6 and TRBJ1-2; the match to TRBD1 covers 8 bases. This CDR3 spans 15 amino acids. J gave up 7 bases and V 0 bases, and 8 bases lay outside the gene matches. Germline V gene data show CDR1 as SGHDT and CDR2 as YYEEEE. The CDR3 reads CASSLDPGGAFGYTF. The CDR3 nucleotides read TGTGCCAGCAGCTTGGACCCAGGGGGCGCGTTTGGCTACACCTTC.

J is TRBJ1-3 and V is TRBV28, with 7 nucleotides matching TRBD1. Germline V lookup: CDR1 MDHEN, CDR2 SYDVKM. The CDR3 extends over 15 amino acids. The V and J ends lost 5 bases and 2 bases, in that order; junction bases with no gene match: 6. Here the CDR3 reads CASSTTGLAGNTIYF. For the CDR3, the DNA is TGTGCCAGCAGTACGACAGGGTTAGCTGGAAACACCATATATTTT.

The chain couples TRBV5-1 to TRBJ1-5; D unresolved. V was clipped by 0 bases and J by 7 bases, with 8 bases between them. This CDR3 contains 13 residues. Germline assignment: CDR1 SGHRS and CDR2 YFSETQ. This chain's CDR3 is CASSLEPQQPQHF. The CDR3 region has the DNA TGCGCCAGCAGCTTGGAGCCCCAACAGCCCCAGCATTTT.

The chain links TRBV6-5 to TRBJ2-3, with TRBD1 as a possible D gene (6 bases). The germline V gene encodes CDR1 MNHEY and CDR2 SVGAGI. The CDR3 has 14 residues. V was pared by 4 bases and J by 0 bases, with 8 bases between. The CDR3 DNA sequence: TGTGCCAGCAGTTTGGGACATAGCACAGATACGCAGTATTTT. This encodes CASSLGHSTDTQYF.

The J gene is TRBJ2-3, the V gene TRBV28; D gene unclear. The germline CDR1 and CDR2 sequences are MDHEN and SYDVKM. The CDR3 consists of 14 residues. V was cut by 2 bases and J by 0 bases, with 6 bases left in between. Here the CDR3 DNA reads TGTGCCAGCAGTTTAAGAGGAAGCACAGATACGCAGTATTTT. As protein: CASSLRGSTDTQYF. Full variable domain (missing parts from reference TRBV28 and TRBJ2-3): DVKVTQSSRYLVKRTGEKVFLECVQDMDHENMFWYRQDPGLGLRLIYFSYDVKMKEKGDIPEGYSVSREKKERFSLILESASTNQTSMYLCASSLRGSTDTQYFGPGTRLTVL.